What follows are 10 T cell receptor beta chains derived from one specimen sequenced in a study of blood T cell repertoires in COVID-19. Some clones are missing from TCRdb's copy, which holds only in-frame ones; the method was immunoSEQ multiplex PCR. The sample includes over 150,000 clones, 85% to 90% seen only once; the top ten take around an eighth. The sequenced sample consisted of peripheral blood. The receptors shown here come from a woman in her seventies with COVID-19, enrolled during active disease.

This clone has a handful of counts. The chain is built from TRBV9 and TRBJ1-2, with a tentative D call TRBD1 (5 bases). V was shortened by 3 bases and J by 1 base, with 10 bases between the two germline ends. CDR1 is SGDLS and CDR2 is YYNGEE in the germline V gene. The CDR3 totals 14 residues. Here the CDR3 DNA reads TGTGCCAGCAGCGCGATGACAGATAACTATGGCTACACCTTC. Protein sequence: CASSAMTDNYGYTF. Full variable domain (rest looked up from reference TRBV9 and TRBJ1-2): DSGVTQTPKHLITATGQRVTLRCSPRSGDLSVYWYQQSLDQGLQFLIQYYNGEERAKGNILERFSAQQFPDLHSELNLSSLELGDSALYFCASSAMTDNYGYTFGSGTRLTVV.

The genes are TRBV3-1 (or the pseudogene TRBV3-2) and TRBJ2-7, with no clear D. CDR1 is LGHDT, CDR2 YNNKEL, per germline (reference sequence). The CDR3 has 13 residues. V was cut by 5 bases and J by 0 bases, with 8 bases left in between. CDR3 nucleotides: TGTGCCAGCAGCTTCCGGAGCTCCTACGAGCAGTACTTC. It specifies CASSFRSSYEQYF.

This chain uses TRBV19 with TRBJ2-1, with TRBD2 matching over 10 bases. Germline CDR1 and CDR2: LNHDA and SQIVND (reference sequence). The CDR3 runs 14 residues. The V gene end was trimmed by 6 bases and the J gene end by 7 bases; junction bases not matched to a gene: 6. CDR3 in amino acids: CASRESGRGNEQFF. CDR3 nucleotide sequence: TGTGCCAGTAGGGAGAGCGGGAGGGGGAATGAGCAGTTCTTC. Variable domain in full (rest from reference TRBV19 and TRBJ2-1): DGGITQSPKYLFRKEGQNVTLSCEQNLNHDAMYWYRQDPGQGLRLIYYSQIVNDFQKGDIAEGYSVSREKKESFPLTVTSAQKNPTAFYLCASRESGRGNEQFFGPGTRLTVL.

The chain recombines TRBV7-8 with TRBJ2-5; 10 bases match TRBD2. This CDR3 region has 14 residues. The germline CDR1 and CDR2 sequences are SGHVS and FQNEAQ. The junction had 7 bases not matched to a gene; V was cut back by 7 bases and J by 5 bases. Here the CDR3 reads CASIPSGSGETQYF. The DNA for the CDR3 is TGTGCCAGCATCCCTAGCGGGAGCGGGGAGACCCAGTACTTC. Full variable domain (rest looked up from reference TRBV7-8 and TRBJ2-5): GAGVSQSPRYKVAKRGQDVALRCDPISGHVSLFWYQQALGQGPEFLTYFQNEAQLDKSGLPSDRFFAERPEGSVSTLKIQRTQQEDSAVYLCASIPSGSGETQYFGPGTRLLVL.

The chain carries TRBV3-1 (or the pseudogene TRBV3-2) and TRBJ2-5; 12 positions match TRBD2. Trimming at V came to 2 bases and at J to 5 bases, leaving 9 bases not matched to a gene. Germline V gene sequence: CDR1 LGHDT, CDR2 YNNKEL (reference sequence). CDR3 size: 17 residues. CDR3 sequence (DNA): TGTGCCAGCAGCCAAAAAGGAGGACTAGCGGGATCGGAGACCCAGTACTTC. This translates into CASSQKGGLAGSETQYF.

This chain links TRBV28 with TRBJ2-3; TRBD1 matches 11 bases. Unmatched junction bases numbered 6, after V lost 3 bases and J lost 4 bases. CDR1 MDHEN and CDR2 SYDVKM come from the germline V gene. The CDR3 spans 16 residues. CDR3 sequence reads: CASSFPDRGLADTQYF. The CDR3 coding sequence is TGTGCCAGCAGTTTTCCGGACAGGGGGCTGGCAGATACGCAGTATTTT. Full variable domain (remainder filled in from reference TRBV28 and TRBJ2-3): DVKVTQSSRYLVKRTGEKVFLECVQDMDHENMFWYRQDPGLGLRLIYFSYDVKMKEKGDIPEGYSVSREKKERFSLILESASTNQTSMYLCASSFPDRGLADTQYFGPGTRLTVL.

This chain uses TRBV6-5 with TRBJ1-6; D unresolved. The CDR3 covers 13 residues. Germline-derived CDR1 and CDR2 are MNHEY and SVGAGI. V was pared by 8 bases and J by 8 bases, with 13 bases between. The CDR3 here is CASSRLRDSPLHF. The DNA for the CDR3 is TGTGCCAGCTCAAGACTGCGAGATTCACCCCTCCACTTT.

The chain carries TRBV7-6 and TRBJ1-5; no reliable D call. This CDR3 is built from 13 residues. Trimming stripped 5 bases from V and 5 bases from J, with 10 bases between. Per the germline V gene, CDR1 is SGHVS and CDR2 is FNYEAQ. The CDR3 coding sequence is TGTGCCAGCAGCGCGAGGAGCGATCAGCCCCAGCATTTT. This sequence encodes CASSARSDQPQHF.

The chain links TRBV15 to TRBJ2-3; unclear D gene. Between the trimmed V and J ends, which lost 2 bases and 6 bases, there was a span of 12 bases. Per the germline V gene, CDR1 is LNHNV and CDR2 is YYDKDF (reference sequence). CDR3 length: 14 residues. Written as DNA, the CDR3 is TGTGCCACCAGCAGATTTTTAGTCCGGGATACGCAGTATTTT. It codes for CATSRFLVRDTQYF.

The chain links TRBV25-1 to TRBJ2-1; no definite D call. The CDR3 contains 14 residues. Per germline, CDR1 MGHDK and CDR2 SYGVNS. V shed 1 base and J shed 6 bases, with 10 bases lying between them. This CDR3 reads CASSELVASNEQFF. CDR3 sequence (DNA): TGTGCCAGCAGTGAATTGGTCGCCAGCAATGAGCAGTTCTTC.